These 32 T cell receptor beta chains share one sample of origin, sequenced in a study of identical twins listed by TCRdb under 2016. Receptors were amplified or captured by 5' RACE. Sequencing instrument: Illumina HiSeq 2000. In TCRdb, the public reads were trimmed at Q25 with fastp and aligned with MiXCR, with productive beta chains retained. CDR3 protein sequences are deduplicated, and each keeps its most common genes and DNA. The sample includes approximately 230,000 distinct CDR3 sequences, with 5.5% to 7.5% observed a single time. The ten largest clones add up to less than 15% of the sample. These data were also filed under a second study, of T cells expressing NK-cell markers.

Input material: CD8+ T cells sorted from blood. The receptors were gathered from a woman in her late teens or twenties in good health.

In this sample, this clonotype turned up many times. V and J are TRBV20-1 and TRBJ2-7; D may be TRBD1 (5 bases). CDR3 size: 16 residues. Germline CDR1 DFQATT, CDR2 SNEGSKA (reference sequence). The V gene lost 0 bases and the J gene lost 6 bases, with 21 bases spanning the gap. The DNA for the CDR3 is TGCAGTGCTAGAGAGGACAAGGCCCGGTATTTGTTCGAGCAGTACTTC. Amino acid sequence: CSAREDKARYLFEQYF.

This clonotype has only a few counts. This may come from a read error, since a much larger clone is one base off. This chain connects TRBV27 to TRBJ1-1; a possible D gene is TRBD1 (5 bases). V was trimmed by 1 base and J by 0 bases, leaving 6 bases between them. The length of the CDR3 is 14 residues. The V gene's germline CDR1 is MNHEY and CDR2 SMNVEV (reference sequence). The CDR3 loop is CASSLWGVNTEAFF. CDR3 nucleotides: TGTGCCAGCAGTTTATGGGGGGTGAACACTGAAGCTTTCTTT.

This clonotype has more than one count but fewer than ten. The rearrangement uses TRBV9 and TRBJ2-2; unclear D gene. Trimming took off 0 bases at V and 0 bases at J, with 6 bases between the two ends. The CDR3 runs 15 residues. Germline lookup yields CDR1 SGDLS and CDR2 YYNGEE. CDR3 region: CASSVDATNTGELFF. The CDR3 bases are TGTGCCAGCAGCGTAGACGCAACGAACACCGGGGAGCTGTTTTTT.

A few counts support this clonotype. The chain is built from TRBV2 and TRBJ1-1, with D possibly TRBD1 on 5 matching bases. The CDR3 contains 13 residues. The germline V gene encodes CDR1 SNHLY and CDR2 FYNNEI. V lost 10 bases and J 5 bases, leaving 17 bases between the germline ends. CDR3 region: CAITRGARTEAFF. CDR3 nucleotides: TGTGCCATCACGAGAGGGGCTCGAACTGAAGCTTTCTTT.

The V call is TRBV7-9, the J call TRBJ2-4; the D gene could be TRBD1 or TRBD2 (5 bases each). V was pared by 5 bases and J by 6 bases, with 23 bases between. The CDR3 covers 17 residues. Germline-derived CDR1 and CDR2 are SEHNR and FQNEAQ (reference sequence). CDR3: CASSPPRGVGVANIQYF. The CDR3 region has the DNA TGTGCCAGCAGCCCACCCAGAGGCGTGGGGGTGGCAAACATTCAGTACTTC.

This clonotype was counted only a few times. This chain links TRBV11-2 with TRBJ2-6; D gene unclear. The V end was cut by 5 bases, the J end by 3 bases, with 8 bases between. This CDR3 is built from 14 residues. CDR1 and CDR2 (germline): SGHAT, FQNNGV. DNA of the CDR3: TGTGCCAGCAGCCTCTATAGTGGGGCCAACGTCCTGACTTTC. As protein: CASSLYSGANVLTF.

The chain uses TRBV10-3 and TRBJ2-7, with D possibly TRBD2 on 6 matching bases. CDR1 is ENHRY, CDR2 SYGVKD, per germline. The CDR3 runs 11 residues. V was clipped by 0 bases and J by 10 bases, with 7 bases between them. The CDR3 here is CAISESDYQYF. CDR3 bases: TGTGCCATCAGTGAGTCGGACTATCAGTACTTC.

To note about this clonotype: One junction end disagrees with the germline gene, perhaps due to a read error. The chain uses TRBV20-1 and TRBJ2-1; 8 nucleotides line up with TRBD1. CDR3 length equals 17 residues. Germline lookup yields CDR1 DFQATT and CDR2 SNEGSKA (reference sequence). This CDR3 reads CSARDYGGQPGTGNRHF. In DNA form, the CDR3 reads TGCAGTGCTAGAGATTATGGGGGTCAACCCGGGACAGGAAACCGCCACTTC.

The chain links TRBV7-2 to TRBJ1-1, with D uncertain. The CDR3 consists of 10 residues. Germline V CDR1 and CDR2: SGHTA, FQGNSA. V shed 1 base and J shed 13 bases, with 7 bases lying between them. CDR3 sequence reads: CASSLDKVFF. CDR3 nucleotides: TGTGCCAGCAGCTTAGATAAGGTTTTCTTT. The entire variable domain, with the rest obtained from reference TRBV7-2 and TRBJ1-1, is as follows: GAGVSQSPSNKVTEKGKDVELRCDPISGHTALYWYRQSLGQGLEFLIYFQGNSAPDKSGLPSDRFSAERTGGSVSTLTIQRTQQEDSAVYLCASSLDKVFFGQGTRLTVV.

This clonotype was seen a few times. This chain connects TRBV12-3 or TRBV12-4 to TRBJ2-3; D might be TRBD1 (6 bases). CDR3 length: 16 amino acids. The V gene lost 8 bases and the J gene lost 6 bases, with 24 bases spanning the gap. In DNA form, the CDR3 reads TGTGCCAGCCCGCCCCCCGTGGGGGCCCCAGGGGATACGCAGTATTTT. This sequence encodes CASPPPVGAPGDTQYF.

This chain links TRBV14 with TRBJ2-7; weak D call: TRBD1 (5 bases). Between the trimmed V and J ends, which lost 4 bases and 3 bases, there was a span of 7 bases. CDR1 is SGHDN and CDR2 is FVKESK in the germline V gene. This CDR3 is 12 amino acids long. The CDR3 loop is CASSRGHYEQYF. The CDR3 DNA sequence: TGTGCCAGCAGCCGAGGACACTACGAGCAGTACTTC. Combining the CDR3 with reference TRBV14 and TRBJ2-7 gives the whole variable domain EAGVTQFPSHSVIEKGQTVTLRCDPISGHDNLYWYRRVMGKEIKFLLHFVKESKQDESGMPNNRFLAERTGGTYSTLKVQPAELEDSGVYFCASSRGHYEQYFGPGTRLTVT.

This clonotype was counted between two and nine times. This chain connects TRBV6-5 to TRBJ2-1, with 8 bases identical to TRBD2. The CDR3 covers 13 residues. Trimming took 6 bases from V and 8 from J; bases not matched to a gene: 6. Per germline, CDR1 MNHEY and CDR2 SVGAGI. The CDR3 nucleotides are TGTGCCAGCAGCCATAGCGGGACGGATGAGCAGTTCTTC. Amino acids: CASSHSGTDEQFF.

This chain links TRBV4-1 with TRBJ1-2; D might be TRBD1 (6 bases). This CDR3 is built from 18 residues. Germline V CDR1 and CDR2: MGHRA, YSYEKL. V dropped 3 bases and J dropped 5 bases, with 25 bases sitting between them. The CDR3 region is CASSQDRQAPGLSYGYTF. The CDR3 DNA reads TGCGCCAGCAGCCAGGACCGACAGGCGCCCGGCTTGTCATATGGCTACACCTTC.

This clonotype showed up just a few times. V is TRBV5-6 and J is TRBJ2-7; D remains ambiguous. The germline CDR1 and CDR2 sequences are SGHDT and YYEEEE. Trimming left V 1 base short and J 0 bases short, with 8 bases between. This CDR3 is 14 amino acids long. The CDR3, as DNA: TGTGCCAGCAGCTTGAAGGTTAGCTCCTACGAGCAGTACTTC. As protein: CASSLKVSSYEQYF.

The J gene is TRBJ2-7, the V gene TRBV6-6, with D perhaps TRBD1 (7 bases). There are 14 residues in the CDR3. V lost 6 bases and J 2 bases, leaving 14 bases between the germline ends. The germline gives CDR1 MNHNY, CDR2 SVGAGI (reference sequence). This CDR3 reads CASSPGGIPYEQYF. The CDR3 region has the DNA TGTGCCAGCAGCCCAGGGGGGATCCCCTACGAGCAGTACTTC.

The V call is TRBV9, the J call TRBJ2-1; D is unclear. CDR3 length equals 13 residues. V was trimmed by 0 bases and J by 5 bases, leaving 6 bases between them. The germline CDR1 and CDR2 sequences are SGDLS and YYNGEE. CDR3 sequence reads: CASSVGSHNEQFF. CDR3 sequence (DNA): TGTGCCAGCAGCGTAGGCAGCCACAATGAGCAGTTCTTC.

The rearrangement joins TRBV5-1 to TRBJ1-2, with 9 bases that match TRBD1. With 7 bases clipped from V and 2 bases from J, the junction kept 6 bases outside the gene matches. Germline values: CDR1 SGHRS, CDR2 YFSETQ. This CDR3 region has 14 residues. The CDR3 loop is CASETGTGNYGYTF. CDR3 in DNA: TGCGCCAGCGAAACCGGGACAGGGAACTATGGCTACACCTTC.

This clonotype turned up a few times. This chain connects TRBV10-2 to TRBJ1-5, with D perhaps TRBD1 (6 bases). This CDR3 is 14 amino acids long. Trimming shortened V by 5 bases and J by 8 bases, and 16 bases separated the two germline ends. CDR1 is WSHSY, CDR2 SAAADI, per germline. The DNA for the CDR3 is TGCGCCAGCAGTCTCTTGGGGGCTGGTGAGCCCCAGCATTTT. Amino acid sequence: CASSLLGAGEPQHF.

This clonotype was found many times. The chain couples TRBV5-1 to TRBJ2-1, with TRBD2 identical over 10 bases. J gave up 5 bases and V 4 bases, and 6 bases lay outside the gene matches. Germline-derived CDR1 and CDR2 are SGHRS and YFSETQ. There are 15 residues in the CDR3. The CDR3 nucleotides read TGCGCCAGCAGCGCATCTAGCGGGAGTAACAATGAGCAGTTCTTC. It encodes CASSASSGSNNEQFF. The full variable domain, its missing parts supplied by reference TRBV5-1 and TRBJ2-1, is KAGVTQTPRYLIKTRGQQVTLSCSPISGHRSVSWYQQTPGQGLQFLFEYFSETQRNKGNFPGRFSGRQFSNSRSEMNVSTLELGDSALYLCASSASSGSNNEQFFGPGTRLTVL.

The sample holds a few counts of this clonotype. This chain connects TRBV20-1 to TRBJ1-2, with TRBD1 matching 9 bases. V was pared by 7 bases and J by 2 bases, with 8 bases of the junction left unmatched. CDR3 length: 14 residues. CDR1 is DFQATT and CDR2 is SNEGSKA in the germline V gene (reference sequence). Here the CDR3 reads CSGRVGTGNYGYTF. Here the CDR3 DNA reads TGCAGTGGGAGAGTTGGGACAGGGAACTATGGCTACACCTTC.

This rearrangement joins TRBV27 to TRBJ1-5, with 7 bases that match TRBD1. Germline CDR1 MNHEY, CDR2 SMNVEV (reference sequence). The CDR3 extends over 16 amino acids. The V gene end was trimmed by 6 bases and the J gene end by 4 bases; junction bases not matched to a gene: 12. CDR3 sequence (DNA): TGTGCCAGCAGGAAGGACAGGAGGGGCTTGAATCAGCCCCAGCATTTT. Its protein product is CASRKDRRGLNQPQHF.

The chain combines TRBV3-1 with TRBJ2-3; 7 positions match TRBD2. CDR3 length: 17 residues. The V and J ends lost 3 bases and 4 bases, in that order; junction bases with no gene match: 13. Germline V gives CDR1 LGHDT, CDR2 YNNKEL (reference sequence). For the CDR3, the DNA is TGTGCCAGCAGCCAGGCGGATGGCGGGAGTCACGCAGATACGCAGTATTTT. This codes for CASSQADGGSHADTQYF.

This clonotype occurred many times. The chain is built from TRBV6-6 and TRBJ2-7; perhaps TRBD1 as D (5 bases). The CDR3 covers 11 residues. Trimming shortened V by 6 bases and J by 3 bases, and 6 bases separated the two germline ends. CDR1 is MNHNY, CDR2 SVGAGI, per germline (reference sequence). For the CDR3, the DNA is TGTGCCAGCAGGACAGTCTACGAGCAGTACTTC. The encoded protein is CASRTVYEQYF.

This clonotype was observed a few times. The V and J genes are TRBV7-9 and TRBJ1-2; D uncertain. The length of the CDR3 is 12 residues. V lost 1 base, J lost 11 bases, and 11 bases lay in between. CDR1 is SEHNR, CDR2 FQNEAQ, per germline (reference sequence). CDR3 sequence: CASSLGAGFYTF. Here the CDR3 DNA reads TGTGCCAGCAGCTTAGGTGCGGGGTTTTACACCTTC.

The V call is TRBV9, the J call TRBJ1-5; no reliable D call. Germline CDR1 is SGDLS and CDR2 is YYNGEE. CDR3 size: 14 residues. The V end lost 0 bases, the J end lost 7 bases, and 11 bases lay between the germline ends. The CDR3 loop reads CASSVAGFGQPQHF. The CDR3 coding sequence is TGTGCCAGCAGCGTAGCGGGGTTCGGGCAGCCCCAGCATTTT.

In its sample, this clonotype was seen many times. V usage is TRBV6-2 or TRBV6-3 and J usage is TRBJ2-1, with 11 positions matching TRBD1. Germline V gives CDR1 MNHEY, CDR2 SVGEGT. This CDR3 comprises 15 residues. The V segment lost 6 bases and the J segment 8 bases; nucleotides outside the gene matches: 9. CDR3 bases: TGTGCCAGCAGCCGCTCCGGGACAGGGGGTCATGAGCAGTTCTTC. Protein: CASSRSGTGGHEQFF.

This clonotype was counted ten times or more. At one of its ends the junction is not consistent with the germline gene, which may arise from a read error. In nucleotides, the CDR3 is TGTGCCAGCAGTCCACACAGGGAACCTCAGTCCTTC. Translating gives CASSPHREPQSF. The V and J genes are TRBV12-3 or TRBV12-4 and TRBJ2-7; D is perhaps TRBD1 (6 bases). This CDR3 has 12 residues.

This clonotype was found many times. The chain is built from TRBV7-7 and TRBJ2-2, with D maybe TRBD1 (5 bases). The CDR3 runs to 14 residues. Germline assignment: CDR1 SSHAT and CDR2 FNYEAQ (reference sequence). DNA of the CDR3: TGTGCTACCAGGGCCACTTCGAACACCGGGGAGCTGTTTTTT. It is translated as CATRATSNTGELFF. The full variable domain, completed using reference TRBV7-7 and TRBJ2-2, is GAGVSQSPRYKVTKRGQDVTLRCDPISSHATLYWYQQALGQGPEFLTYFNYEAQPDKSGLPSDRFSAERPEGSISTLTIQRTEQRDSAMYRCATRATSNTGELFFGEGSRLTVL.

This chain uses TRBV15 with TRBJ2-3; D is unclear. The V and J ends lost 6 bases and 1 base respectively, with 14 bases between them. Germline V gene sequence: CDR1 LNHNV, CDR2 YYDKDF (reference sequence). The CDR3 has 15 residues. The CDR3 reads CATSISFSGTDTQYF. DNA of the CDR3: TGTGCCACCAGTATAAGTTTCTCGGGCACAGATACGCAGTATTTT.

The rearrangement links TRBV2 to TRBJ1-5; the D gene is possibly TRBD1 (5 bases). The V and J ends lost 8 bases and 0 bases respectively, with 14 bases between them. CDR1 is SNHLY and CDR2 is FYNNEI in the germline V gene. The length of the CDR3 is 15 residues. CDR3 protein: CASWRGGASNQPQHF. In DNA form, the CDR3 reads TGTGCCAGCTGGAGGGGAGGGGCTAGCAATCAGCCCCAGCATTTT.

This clonotype was seen a handful of times. The chain links TRBV6-5 to TRBJ2-3; tentatively, D is TRBD2 (6 bases). CDR1 is MNHEY, CDR2 SVGAGI, per germline. This CDR3 region has 15 residues. Deletions cut 5 bases from V and 2 bases from J, with 14 bases between. The CDR3 coding sequence is TGTGCCAGCAGTCACCTGCGGGGCAACACAGATACGCAGTATTTT. This codes for CASSHLRGNTDTQYF.

The chain recombines TRBV10-3 with TRBJ2-3; D gene ambiguous. Trimming took off 3 bases at V and 10 bases at J, with 8 bases between the two ends. The germline CDR1 and CDR2 sequences are ENHRY and SYGVKD. This CDR3 region has 11 residues. The CDR3 spells CAISEGGPQYF. CDR3 in DNA: TGTGCCATCAGTGAAGGTGGTCCGCAGTATTTT.